This T cell receptor (beta chain) was identified in a study of blood T cell repertoires in COVID-19. The CDR3 sequence is 13 residues long. Germline trimming cut 1 base from V and 5 bases from J; bases unmatched to any gene: 1. The germline V gene encodes CDR1 MGHRA and CDR2 YSYEKL. This table comes from immunoSEQ multiplex PCR, and its TCRdb copy is limited to in-frame clones, with some not included. Among roughly 250,000 clones listed, around nine tenths were seen once. This clone was seen just once. Sequences were obtained from peripheral blood. The TCR was taken from a man aged 25 to 40 with acute or convalescent COVID-19. V gene TRBV4-1 combines with J gene TRBJ1-1; the match to TRBD1 covers 7 bases. In nucleotides, the CDR3 is TGCGCCAGCAGCCAAGCGACAGGGACTGAAGCTTTCTTT. It is translated as CASSQATGTEAFF.